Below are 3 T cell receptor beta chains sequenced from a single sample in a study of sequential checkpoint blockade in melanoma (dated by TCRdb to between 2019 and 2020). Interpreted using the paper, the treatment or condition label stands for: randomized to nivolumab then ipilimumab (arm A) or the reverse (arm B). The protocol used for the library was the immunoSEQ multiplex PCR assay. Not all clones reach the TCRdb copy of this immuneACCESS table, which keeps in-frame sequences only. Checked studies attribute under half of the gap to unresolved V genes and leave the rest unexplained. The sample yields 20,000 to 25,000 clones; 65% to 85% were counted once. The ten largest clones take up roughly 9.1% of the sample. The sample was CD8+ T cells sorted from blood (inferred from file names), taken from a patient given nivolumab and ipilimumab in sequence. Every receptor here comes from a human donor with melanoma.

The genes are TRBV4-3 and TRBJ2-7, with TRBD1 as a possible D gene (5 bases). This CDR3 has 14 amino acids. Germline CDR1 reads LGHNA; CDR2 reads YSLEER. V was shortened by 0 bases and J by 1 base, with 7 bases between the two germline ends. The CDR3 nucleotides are TGCGCCAGCAGCCAAGACAGGGTTTCCTACGAGCAGTACTTC. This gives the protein CASSQDRVSYEQYF.

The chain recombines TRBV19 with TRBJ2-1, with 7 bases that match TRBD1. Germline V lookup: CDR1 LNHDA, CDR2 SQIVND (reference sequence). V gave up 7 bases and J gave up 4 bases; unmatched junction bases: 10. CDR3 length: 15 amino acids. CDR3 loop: CASTLQGMIYNEQFF. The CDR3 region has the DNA TGTGCCAGTACGCTACAGGGGATGATATACAATGAGCAGTTCTTC.

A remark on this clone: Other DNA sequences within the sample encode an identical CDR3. The CDR3 here is CASSIYRDNQPQHF. CDR3 bases: TGTGCCAGTAGTATATACAGGGACAATCAGCCCCAGCATTTT. The J gene is TRBJ1-5, the V gene TRBV19; TRBD1 might be the D (6 bases). Germline V CDR1 and CDR2: LNHDA, SQIVND (reference sequence). V was clipped by 2 bases and J by 3 bases, with 8 bases between them. The CDR3 consists of 14 residues.